Listed here are 10 T cell receptor beta chains from one sample, sequenced in a study of PD-1 blockade in mismatch repair-deficient tumors (dated by TCRdb to about 2017). This sample's time point label indicates: peripheral blood before pembrolizumab. The library was built by means of the immunoSEQ multiplex PCR assay. TCRdb provides this immuneACCESS table in a form limited to in-frame rearrangements. Some clones are lacking; in checked studies, under half of them reflect an unresolved V gene, and why the rest are absent is not known. This sample is represented by fewer than 60,000 clones; around 77% of them were singletons. The top ten constitute roughly 3% of the sample. The sample in question was PBMCs, obtained before pembrolizumab treatment. All receptors come from an adult with mismatch repair-deficient cancer.

The chain couples TRBV5-6 to TRBJ2-7, with TRBD1 matching 8 bases. J was trimmed by 6 bases and V by 7 bases; bases with no gene match: 9. Germline-derived CDR1 and CDR2 are SGHDT and YYEEEE. This CDR3 is 13 amino acids long. CDR3 protein: CASDGQGRGEQYF. CDR3 DNA sequence: TGTGCCAGCGATGGACAGGGTAGGGGCGAGCAGTACTTC.

This chain connects TRBV5-6 to TRBJ2-1, with TRBD1 as a possible D gene (6 bases). The length of the CDR3 is 17 residues. Germline V gives CDR1 SGHDT, CDR2 YYEEEE. The V gene lost 3 bases and the J gene lost 0 bases, with 16 bases spanning the gap. CDR3 residues: CASSSDHRETSYNEQFF. The CDR3 DNA reads as TGTGCCAGCAGCTCGGATCACAGGGAAACCTCCTACAATGAGCAGTTCTTC. Variable domain in full (rest from reference TRBV5-6 and TRBJ2-1): DAGVTQSPTHLIKTRGQQVTLRCSPKSGHDTVSWYQQALGQGPQFIFQYYEEEERQRGNFPDRFSGHQFPNYSSELNVNALLLGDSALYLCASSSDHRETSYNEQFFGPGTRLTVL.

The chain couples TRBV28 to TRBJ2-5; D possibly corresponds to TRBD2 (6 bases). Germline V lookup: CDR1 MDHEN, CDR2 SYDVKM. With 2 bases removed from V and 6 bases from J, the gap between germline ends came to 13 bases. This CDR3 contains 14 residues. The CDR3 DNA is TGTGCCAGCAGTTTAACGGGGGAAGTGAAGACCCAGTACTTC. Translated, it gives CASSLTGEVKTQYF.

The chain combines TRBV19 with TRBJ2-2; TRBD2 agrees at 7 bases. V lost 7 bases, J lost 4 bases, and 12 bases stayed unmatched. Germline CDR1 reads LNHDA; CDR2 reads SQIVND (reference sequence). There are 16 residues in the CDR3. CDR3 nucleotides: TGTGCCAGTACCGCAGGCGGGAGAATGGGCACCGGGGAGCTGTTTTTT. Translating it yields CASTAGGRMGTGELFF. The whole variable domain, filled in from reference TRBV19 and TRBJ2-2, reads DGGITQSPKYLFRKEGQNVTLSCEQNLNHDAMYWYRQDPGQGLRLIYYSQIVNDFQKGDIAEGYSVSREKKESFPLTVTSAQKNPTAFYLCASTAGGRMGTGELFFGEGSRLTVL.

This clone came up a few times. V and J are TRBV28 and TRBJ1-2, with D perhaps matching TRBD1 (6 bases). The germline V and J ends were trimmed by 5 bases and 8 bases, with 12 bases remaining between them. Germline V lookup: CDR1 MDHEN, CDR2 SYDVKM. This CDR3 has 12 residues. The DNA for the CDR3 is TGTGCCAGCAGTCAGGGGACACTCGGCTACACCTTC. It is translated as CASSQGTLGYTF.

The chain uses TRBV27 and TRBJ2-5; D not certain. Germline-derived CDR1 and CDR2 are MNHEY and SMNVEV (reference sequence). Between the trimmed V and J ends, which lost 4 bases and 1 base, there was a span of 13 bases. The CDR3 is 15 residues long. The CDR3 DNA follows: TGTGCCAGCAGTTCACACCTGCCGGGCCAAGAGACCCAGTACTTC. Protein sequence: CASSSHLPGQETQYF.

This clone occurred once. At one end the junction does not follow the germline gene, possibly because of a read error. The CDR3 sequence is CASSLRLAGGYNEQFF. Written as DNA, the CDR3 is TGTGCTAGCAGCCTTCGACTAGCGGGAGGGTACAATGAGCAGTTCTTC. This sequence joins TRBV7-7 and TRBJ2-1; 14 nucleotides agree with TRBD2. The germline CDR1 and CDR2 sequences are SSHAT and FNYEAQ (reference sequence). The CDR3 has 16 amino acids.

The chain combines TRBV25-1 with TRBJ1-2; no clear D gene. Trimming shortened V by 4 bases and J by 2 bases, and 5 bases separated the two germline ends. CDR3 length: 12 residues. The germline V gene encodes CDR1 MGHDK and CDR2 SYGVNS. The CDR3 is CASSAVNYGYTF. In DNA form, the CDR3 reads TGTGCCAGCAGTGCAGTCAACTATGGCTACACCTTC.

This clone showed up just a few times. The chain is built from TRBV6-1 and TRBJ2-7, with D perhaps TRBD1 or TRBD2 (5 bases each). Per germline, CDR1 MNHNS and CDR2 SASEGT. V was clipped by 7 bases and J by 5 bases, with 15 bases between them. This CDR3 has 13 amino acids. CDR3 in amino acids: CASNGAGRHEQYF. The CDR3 nucleotides are TGTGCCAGCAACGGGGCAGGGCGGCACGAGCAGTACTTC.

The V gene is TRBV27, the J gene TRBJ1-1; 7 nucleotides match TRBD1. Looked up from germline, CDR1 is MNHEY and CDR2 is SMNVEV (reference sequence). Losses at the gene ends were 8 bases for V and 3 bases for J; bases not matched to a gene: 12. CDR3 size: 15 residues. The CDR3 reads CASLSDRVGYTEAFF. The CDR3 nucleotides read TGTGCCAGCCTCTCCGACAGGGTTGGGTACACTGAAGCTTTCTTT.